This T cell receptor (beta chain) is drawn from a study of CD8 T cells in ankylosing spondylitis. Findings and limits, study-wide: Past research had described some motif variants in reactive arthritis synovial fluid and blood. Blood from ankylosing spondylitis patients appeared to carry a characteristic roughly 8-variant TCR beta motif. Disease-associated clonotypes exhibited CD8+ identity and were relatively infrequent in peripheral blood.

One entry per CDR3 protein, called by TCRdb with MiXCR from the 5' RACE reads. Of approximately 140,000 distinct CDR3 sequences in the sample, 17% are singletons; the top ten hold 30% to 35%. The germline V gene encodes CDR1 SGHRS and CDR2 YFSETQ. This CDR3 has 17 amino acids. With V trimmed by 1 base and J by 5 bases, 12 bases remained unmatched. Of note for this clonotype: Its antigen is unidentified.

Sequencing used blood, either unsorted or a sorted T cell fraction (not recorded which). This clonotype originated in a male donor with ankylosing spondylitis. The chain recombines TRBV5-1 with TRBJ2-1; 7 nucleotides line up with TRBD2. In DNA, the CDR3 is TGCGCCAGCAGCTTGCCCACGGGGCGGGAGTTAAACAATGAGCAGTTCTTC. It codes for CASSLPTGRELNNEQFF. Combining the CDR3 with reference TRBV5-1 and TRBJ2-1 gives the whole variable domain KAGVTQTPRYLIKTRGQQVTLSCSPISGHRSVSWYQQTPGQGLQFLFEYFSETQRNKGNFPGRFSGRQFSNSRSEMNVSTLELGDSALYLCASSLPTGRELNNEQFFGPGTRLTVL.